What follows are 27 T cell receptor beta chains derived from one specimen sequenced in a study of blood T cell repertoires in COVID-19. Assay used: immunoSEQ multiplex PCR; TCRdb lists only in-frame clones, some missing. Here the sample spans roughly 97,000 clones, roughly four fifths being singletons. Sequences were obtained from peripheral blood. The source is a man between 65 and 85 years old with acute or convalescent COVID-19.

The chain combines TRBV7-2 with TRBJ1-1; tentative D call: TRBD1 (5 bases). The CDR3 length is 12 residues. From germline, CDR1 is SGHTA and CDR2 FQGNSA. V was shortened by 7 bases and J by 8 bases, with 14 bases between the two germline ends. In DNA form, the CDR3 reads TGTGCCAGCAACCAGGCGGGGCTGGAAGCTTTCTTT. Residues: CASNQAGLEAFF.

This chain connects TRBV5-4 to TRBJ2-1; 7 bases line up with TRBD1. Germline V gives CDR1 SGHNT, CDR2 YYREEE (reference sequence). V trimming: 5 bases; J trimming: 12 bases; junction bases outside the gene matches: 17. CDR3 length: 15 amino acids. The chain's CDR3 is CASSSDPARQGRQFF. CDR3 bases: TGTGCCAGCAGTTCAGACCCTGCCCGACAGGGACGGCAGTTCTTC.

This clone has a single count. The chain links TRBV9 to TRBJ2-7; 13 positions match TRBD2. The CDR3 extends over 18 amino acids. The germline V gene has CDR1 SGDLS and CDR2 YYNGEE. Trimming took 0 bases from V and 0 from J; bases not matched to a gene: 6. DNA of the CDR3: TGTGCCAGCAGCGTAGAGGGACTAGCGGGGAAACACTCCTACGAGCAGTACTTC. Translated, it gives CASSVEGLAGKHSYEQYF.

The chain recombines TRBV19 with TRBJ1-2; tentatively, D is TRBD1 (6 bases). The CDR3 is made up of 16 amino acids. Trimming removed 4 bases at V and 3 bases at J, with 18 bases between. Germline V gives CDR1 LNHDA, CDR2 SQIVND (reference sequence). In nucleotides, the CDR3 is TGTGCCAGTAGTACCCCGTACCGACAGGACTACTATGGCTACACCTTC. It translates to CASSTPYRQDYYGYTF.

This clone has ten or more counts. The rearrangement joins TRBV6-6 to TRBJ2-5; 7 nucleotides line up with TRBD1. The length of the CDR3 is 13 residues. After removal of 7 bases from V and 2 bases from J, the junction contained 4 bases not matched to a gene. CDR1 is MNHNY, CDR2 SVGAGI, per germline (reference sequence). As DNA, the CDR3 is TGTGCCAGCACTATACAGGGGCAAGAGACCCAGTACTTC. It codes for CASTIQGQETQYF.

Written as DNA, the CDR3 is TGTGCCAGCAGTTGGGTAACAGGGTACGGCTATGGCTACACCTTC. The encoded protein is CASSWVTGYGYGYTF. The genes are TRBV6-5 and TRBJ1-2; tentatively, D is TRBD1 (6 bases). CDR1 is MNHEY and CDR2 is SVGAGI in the germline V gene. V shed 4 bases and J shed 4 bases, with 16 bases lying between them. This CDR3 has 15 residues.

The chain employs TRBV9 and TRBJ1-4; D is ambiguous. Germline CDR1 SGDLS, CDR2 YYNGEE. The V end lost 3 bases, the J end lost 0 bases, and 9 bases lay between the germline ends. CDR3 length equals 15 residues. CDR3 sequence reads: CASSAGSSTNEKLFF. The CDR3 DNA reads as TGTGCCAGCAGCGCCGGGAGTTCAACTAATGAAAAACTGTTTTTT.

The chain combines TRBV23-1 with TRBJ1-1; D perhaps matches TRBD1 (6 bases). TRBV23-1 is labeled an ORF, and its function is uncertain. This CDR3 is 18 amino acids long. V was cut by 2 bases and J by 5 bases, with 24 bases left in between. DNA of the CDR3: TGCGCCAGCAGTCAACTAGGACCCCAAAGGGGGGGAAGGACTGAAGCTTTCTTT. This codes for CASSQLGPQRGGRTEAFF.

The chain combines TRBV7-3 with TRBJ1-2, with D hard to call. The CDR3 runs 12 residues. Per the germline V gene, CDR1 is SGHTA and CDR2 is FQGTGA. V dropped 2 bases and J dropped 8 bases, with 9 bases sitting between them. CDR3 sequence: CASSLGGGGYTF. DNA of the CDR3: TGTGCCAGCAGCTTAGGAGGAGGAGGCTACACCTTC.

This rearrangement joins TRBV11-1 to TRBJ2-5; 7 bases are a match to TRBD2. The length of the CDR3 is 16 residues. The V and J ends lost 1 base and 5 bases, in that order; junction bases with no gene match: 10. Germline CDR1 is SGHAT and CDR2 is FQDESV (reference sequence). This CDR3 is CASSLGLLAGEETQYF. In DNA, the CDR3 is TGTGCCAGCAGCTTAGGGCTTTTGGCGGGAGAGGAGACCCAGTACTTC.

CDR3 in DNA: TGTGCCAGCAGCAAAGTGACAGGGGGAGGTACTAATGAAAAACTGTTTTTT. Translation gives CASSKVTGGGTNEKLFF. The chain employs TRBV21-1 and TRBJ1-4; the table assigns TRBD1, which was not confirmed against the DNA. TRBV21-1 is a recognized pseudogene. The CDR3 totals 17 residues.

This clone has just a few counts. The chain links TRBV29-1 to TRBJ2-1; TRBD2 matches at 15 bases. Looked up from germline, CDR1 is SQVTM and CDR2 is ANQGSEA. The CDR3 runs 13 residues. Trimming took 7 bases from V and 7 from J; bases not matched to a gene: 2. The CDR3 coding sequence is TGCAGCGGTGGGACTAGCGGGGGGAATGAGCAGTTCTTC. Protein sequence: CSGGTSGGNEQFF.

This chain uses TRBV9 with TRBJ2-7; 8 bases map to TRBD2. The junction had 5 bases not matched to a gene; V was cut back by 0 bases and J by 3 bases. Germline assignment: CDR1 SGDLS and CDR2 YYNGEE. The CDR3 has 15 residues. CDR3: CASSVEAGGDYEQYF. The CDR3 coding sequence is TGTGCCAGCAGCGTAGAGGCCGGGGGGGACTACGAGCAGTACTTC.

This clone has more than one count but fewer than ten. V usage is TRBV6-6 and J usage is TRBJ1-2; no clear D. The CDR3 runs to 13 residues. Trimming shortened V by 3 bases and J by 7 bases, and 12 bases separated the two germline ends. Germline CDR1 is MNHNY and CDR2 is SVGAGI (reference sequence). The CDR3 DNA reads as TGTGCCAGCAGTTATGCCTCAGGAGGTGGCTACACCTTC. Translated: CASSYASGGGYTF.

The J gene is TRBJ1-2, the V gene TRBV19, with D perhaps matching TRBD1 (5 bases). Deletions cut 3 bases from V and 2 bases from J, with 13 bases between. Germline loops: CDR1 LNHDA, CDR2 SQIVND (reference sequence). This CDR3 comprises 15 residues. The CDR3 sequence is CASSILETANYGYTF. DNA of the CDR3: TGTGCCAGTAGTATCCTAGAGACAGCCAACTATGGCTACACCTTC. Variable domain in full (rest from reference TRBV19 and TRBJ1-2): DGGITQSPKYLFRKEGQNVTLSCEQNLNHDAMYWYRQDPGQGLRLIYYSQIVNDFQKGDIAEGYSVSREKKESFPLTVTSAQKNPTAFYLCASSILETANYGYTFGSGTRLTVV.

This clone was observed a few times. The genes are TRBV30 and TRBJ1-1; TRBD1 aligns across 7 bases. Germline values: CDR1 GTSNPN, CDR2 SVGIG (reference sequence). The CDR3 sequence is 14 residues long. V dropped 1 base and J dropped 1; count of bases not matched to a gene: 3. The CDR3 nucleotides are TGTGCCTGGAGTGCAGGGGGGAAGAACACTGAAGCTTTCTTT. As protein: CAWSAGGKNTEAFF.

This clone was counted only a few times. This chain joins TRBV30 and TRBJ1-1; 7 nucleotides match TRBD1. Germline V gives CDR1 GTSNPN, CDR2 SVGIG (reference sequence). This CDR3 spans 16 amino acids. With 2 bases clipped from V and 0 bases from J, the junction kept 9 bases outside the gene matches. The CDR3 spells CAWSLKGAGMNTEAFF. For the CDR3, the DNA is TGTGCCTGGAGTCTTAAGGGGGCAGGGATGAACACTGAAGCTTTCTTT.

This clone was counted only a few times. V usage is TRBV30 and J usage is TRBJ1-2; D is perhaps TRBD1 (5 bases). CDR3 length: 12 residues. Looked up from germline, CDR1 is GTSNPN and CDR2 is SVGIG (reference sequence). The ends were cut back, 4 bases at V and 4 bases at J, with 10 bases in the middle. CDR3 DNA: TGTGCCTGGAAGTGGGGCAGCTATGGCTACACCTTC. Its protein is CAWKWGSYGYTF.

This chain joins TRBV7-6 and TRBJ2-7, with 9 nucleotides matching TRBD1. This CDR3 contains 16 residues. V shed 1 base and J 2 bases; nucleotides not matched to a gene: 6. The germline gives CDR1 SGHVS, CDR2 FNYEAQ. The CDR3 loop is CASSLGQGVGTYEQYF. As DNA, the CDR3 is TGTGCCAGCAGCTTAGGACAGGGGGTCGGGACCTACGAGCAGTACTTC.

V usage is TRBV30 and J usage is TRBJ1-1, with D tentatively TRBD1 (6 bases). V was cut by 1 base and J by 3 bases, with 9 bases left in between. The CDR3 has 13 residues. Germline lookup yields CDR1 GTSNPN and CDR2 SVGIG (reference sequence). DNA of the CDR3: TGTGCCTGGAGTGGGACAGCGGACACTGAAGCTTTCTTT. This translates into CAWSGTADTEAFF.

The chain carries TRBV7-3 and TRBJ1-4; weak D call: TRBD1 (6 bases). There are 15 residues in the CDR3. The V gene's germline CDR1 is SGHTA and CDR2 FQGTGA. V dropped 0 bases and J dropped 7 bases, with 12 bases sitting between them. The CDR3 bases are TGTGCCAGCAGCTTAACTCCGGGACAAAGTGAAAAACTGTTTTTT. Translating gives CASSLTPGQSEKLFF.

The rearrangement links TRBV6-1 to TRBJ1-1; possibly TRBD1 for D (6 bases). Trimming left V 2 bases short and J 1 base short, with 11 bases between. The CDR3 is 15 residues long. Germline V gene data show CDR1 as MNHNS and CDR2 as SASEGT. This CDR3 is CASSESDRPNTEAFF. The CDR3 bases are TGTGCCAGCAGTGAATCAGACAGGCCGAACACTGAAGCTTTCTTT.

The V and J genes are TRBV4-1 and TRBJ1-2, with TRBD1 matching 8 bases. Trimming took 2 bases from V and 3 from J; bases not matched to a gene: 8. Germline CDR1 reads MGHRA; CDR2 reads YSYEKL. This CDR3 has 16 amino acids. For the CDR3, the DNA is TGCGCCAGCAGCCAAAACGGACAGGGCGTTTACTATGGCTACACCTTC. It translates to CASSQNGQGVYYGYTF.

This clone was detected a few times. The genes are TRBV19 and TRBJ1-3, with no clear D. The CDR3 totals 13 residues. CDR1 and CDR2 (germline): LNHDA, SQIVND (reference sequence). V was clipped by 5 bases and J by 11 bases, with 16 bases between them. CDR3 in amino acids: CASSPPNSRAIYF. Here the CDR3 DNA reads TGTGCCAGTAGTCCACCTAACTCGAGAGCCATATATTTT.

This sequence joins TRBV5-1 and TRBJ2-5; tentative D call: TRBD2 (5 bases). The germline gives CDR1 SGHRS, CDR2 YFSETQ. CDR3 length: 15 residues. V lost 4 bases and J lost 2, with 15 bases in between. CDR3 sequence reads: CASSGRGQSQETQYF. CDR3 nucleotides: TGCGCCAGCAGCGGCCGGGGTCAGAGTCAAGAGACCCAGTACTTC.

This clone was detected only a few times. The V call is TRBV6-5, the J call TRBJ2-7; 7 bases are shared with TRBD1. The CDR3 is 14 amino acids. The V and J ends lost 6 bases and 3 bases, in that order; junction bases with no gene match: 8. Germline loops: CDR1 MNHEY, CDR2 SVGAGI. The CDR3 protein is CASREVGQSYEQYF. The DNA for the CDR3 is TGTGCCAGCAGGGAGGTGGGACAGAGCTACGAGCAGTACTTC.

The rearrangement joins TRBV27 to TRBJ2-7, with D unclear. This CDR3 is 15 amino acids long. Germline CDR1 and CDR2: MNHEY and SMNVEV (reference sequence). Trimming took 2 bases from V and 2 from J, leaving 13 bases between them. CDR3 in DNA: TGTGCCAGCAGTTTAAGCCCCGACACAGCCTACGAGCAGTACTTC. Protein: CASSLSPDTAYEQYF.